This TCR beta chain came from a study of blood T cell repertoires in COVID-19. The authors' processing: Researchers report that nucleated cell counts were estimated from reference gene primer amplification. Sequenced by immunoSEQ multiplex PCR; TCRdb stores in-frame clones only, minus some. Clone size and V and J calls were adopted from that table, with D and trimming inferred from the DNA. The table has about 120,000 clones, 60% to 85% seen once. The TCR sequence derives from a man in his sixties or seventies with acute or convalescent COVID-19. Source material: peripheral blood.

Written as DNA, the CDR3 is TGTGCCACCAGCAGAGGGGGGGAACTCGGCTACGAGCAGTACTTC. Translated, it gives CATSRGGELGYEQYF. The chain has TRBV15 and TRBJ2-7; a possible D gene is TRBD2 (6 bases). The germline gives CDR1 LNHNV, CDR2 YYDKDF (reference sequence). CDR3 length equals 15 residues. Trimming took 1 base from V and 3 from J, leaving 13 bases between them. The entire variable domain, with the rest obtained from reference TRBV15 and TRBJ2-7, is as follows: DAMVIQNPRYQVTQFGKPVTLSCSQTLNHNVMYWYQQKSSQAPKLLFHYYDKDFNNEADTPDNFQSRRPNTSFCFLDIRSPGLGDTAMYLCATSRGGELGYEQYFGPGTRLTVT.